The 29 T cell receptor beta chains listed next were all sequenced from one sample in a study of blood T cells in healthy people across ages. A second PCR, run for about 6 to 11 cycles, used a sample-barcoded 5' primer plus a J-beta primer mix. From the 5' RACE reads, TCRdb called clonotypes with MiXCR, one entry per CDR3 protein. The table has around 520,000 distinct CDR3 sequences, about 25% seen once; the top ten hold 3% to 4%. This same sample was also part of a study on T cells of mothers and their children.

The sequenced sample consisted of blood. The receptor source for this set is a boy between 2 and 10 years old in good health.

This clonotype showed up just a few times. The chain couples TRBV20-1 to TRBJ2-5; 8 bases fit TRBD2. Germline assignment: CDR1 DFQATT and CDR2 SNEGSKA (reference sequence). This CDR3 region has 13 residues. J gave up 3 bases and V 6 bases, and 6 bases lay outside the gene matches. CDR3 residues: CSAERGPEETQYF. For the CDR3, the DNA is TGCAGTGCAGAGCGGGGGCCGGAAGAGACCCAGTACTTC.

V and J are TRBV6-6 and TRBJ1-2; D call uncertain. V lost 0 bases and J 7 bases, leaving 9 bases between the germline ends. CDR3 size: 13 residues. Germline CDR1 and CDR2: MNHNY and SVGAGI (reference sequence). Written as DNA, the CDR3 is TGTGCCAGCAGTTACTCGAAGGCAGGTGGCTACACCTTC. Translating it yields CASSYSKAGGYTF.

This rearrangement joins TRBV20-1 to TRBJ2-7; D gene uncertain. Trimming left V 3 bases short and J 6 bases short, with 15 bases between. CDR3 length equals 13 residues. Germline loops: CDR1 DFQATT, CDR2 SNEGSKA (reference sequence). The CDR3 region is CSASGTTRSEQYF. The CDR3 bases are TGCAGTGCTAGTGGCACAACCCGATCCGAGCAGTACTTC.

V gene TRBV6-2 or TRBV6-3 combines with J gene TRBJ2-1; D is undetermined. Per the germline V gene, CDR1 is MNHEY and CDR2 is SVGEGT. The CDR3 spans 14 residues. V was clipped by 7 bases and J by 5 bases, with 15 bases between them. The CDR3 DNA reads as TGTGCCAGCACGTCGGAACTAAGTAACAATGAGCAGTTCTTC. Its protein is CASTSELSNNEQFF.

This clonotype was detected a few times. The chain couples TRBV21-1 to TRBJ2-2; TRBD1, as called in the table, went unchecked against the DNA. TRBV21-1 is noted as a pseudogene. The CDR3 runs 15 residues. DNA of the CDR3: TGTGCCAGCAGCAAAGACAGGGGGAACACCGGGGAGCTGTTTTTT. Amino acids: CASSKDRGNTGELFF.

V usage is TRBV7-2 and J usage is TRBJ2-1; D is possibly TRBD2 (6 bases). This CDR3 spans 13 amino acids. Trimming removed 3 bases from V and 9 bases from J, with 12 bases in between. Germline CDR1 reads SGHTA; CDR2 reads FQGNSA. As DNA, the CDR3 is TGTGCCAGCAGCTTGTCCCGGAGGGGTGAGCAGTTCTTC. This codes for CASSLSRRGEQFF. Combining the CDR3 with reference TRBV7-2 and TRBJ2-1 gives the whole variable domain GAGVSQSPSNKVTEKGKDVELRCDPISGHTALYWYRQSLGQGLEFLIYFQGNSAPDKSGLPSDRFSAERTGGSVSTLTIQRTQQEDSAVYLCASSLSRRGEQFFGPGTRLTVL.

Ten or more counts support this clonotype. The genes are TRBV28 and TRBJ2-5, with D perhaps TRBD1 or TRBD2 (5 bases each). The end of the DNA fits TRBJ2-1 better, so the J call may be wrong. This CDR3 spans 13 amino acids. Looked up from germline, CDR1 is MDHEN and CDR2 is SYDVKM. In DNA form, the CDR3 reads TGTGCCAGCAGTCTCGGGACGGACAATGAGCAGTTCTTC. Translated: CASSLGTDNEQFF.

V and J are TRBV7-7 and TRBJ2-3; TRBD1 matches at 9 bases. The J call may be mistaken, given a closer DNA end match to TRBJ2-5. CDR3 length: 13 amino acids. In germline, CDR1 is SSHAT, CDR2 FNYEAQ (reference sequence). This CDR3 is CASSPGGQGTQYF. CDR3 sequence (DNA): TGTGCCAGCAGCCCCGGGGGACAGGGGACCCAGTACTTC.

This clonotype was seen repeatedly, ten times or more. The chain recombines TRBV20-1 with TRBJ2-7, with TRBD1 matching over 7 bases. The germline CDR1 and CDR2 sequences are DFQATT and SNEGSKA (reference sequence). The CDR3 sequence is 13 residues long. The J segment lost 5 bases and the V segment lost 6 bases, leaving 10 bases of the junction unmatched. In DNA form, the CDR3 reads TGCAGTGCCGCACAGGGGATTAGCGACGAGCAGTACTTC. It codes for CSAAQGISDEQYF.

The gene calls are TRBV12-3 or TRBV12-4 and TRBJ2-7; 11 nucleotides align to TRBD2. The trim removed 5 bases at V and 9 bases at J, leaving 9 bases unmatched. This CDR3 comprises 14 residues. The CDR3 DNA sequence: TGTGCCAGCAGTGGGCCGACTAGCGGGATCTTGCAGTACTTC. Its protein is CASSGPTSGILQYF.

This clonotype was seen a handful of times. The chain's CDR3 is CSARGAAGSYEQFF. DNA of the CDR3: TGCAGTGCTAGAGGGGCAGCGGGCTCTTATGAGCAGTTCTTC. V usage is TRBV20-1 and J usage is TRBJ2-1; D perhaps matches TRBD2 (6 bases). This CDR3 region has 14 residues. Trimming left V 1 base short and J 8 bases short, with 15 bases between. The germline V gene encodes CDR1 DFQATT and CDR2 SNEGSKA (reference sequence).

For the CDR3, the DNA is TGCGCCAGCAGCTTAGGCCGCTATAATTCACCCCTCCACTTT. Its translation is CASSLGRYNSPLHF. The chain joins TRBV5-1 to TRBJ1-6; the D is unclear. From germline, CDR1 is SGHRS and CDR2 YFSETQ. Deletions cut 2 bases from V and 3 bases from J, with 6 bases between. The length of the CDR3 is 14 residues.

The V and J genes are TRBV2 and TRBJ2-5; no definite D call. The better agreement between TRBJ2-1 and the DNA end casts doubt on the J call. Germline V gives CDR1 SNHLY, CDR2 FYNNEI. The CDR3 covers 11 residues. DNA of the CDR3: TGTGCCAGCACCGGGCACGATGAGCAGTTCTTC. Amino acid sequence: CASTGHDEQFF.

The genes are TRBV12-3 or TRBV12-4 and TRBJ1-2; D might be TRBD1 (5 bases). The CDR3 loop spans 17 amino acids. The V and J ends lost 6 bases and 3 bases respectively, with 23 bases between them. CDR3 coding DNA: TGTGCCAGCAGCAACCCCGGTGTGGCAGGGTGGGACTATGGCTACACCTTC. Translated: CASSNPGVAGWDYGYTF.

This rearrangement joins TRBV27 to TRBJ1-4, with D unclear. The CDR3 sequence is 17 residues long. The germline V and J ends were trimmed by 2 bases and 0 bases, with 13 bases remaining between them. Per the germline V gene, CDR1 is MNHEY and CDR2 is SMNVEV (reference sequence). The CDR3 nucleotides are TGTGCCAGCAGTTTAGTAGCGTTGGGTACAACTAATGAAAAACTGTTTTTT. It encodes CASSLVALGTTNEKLFF.

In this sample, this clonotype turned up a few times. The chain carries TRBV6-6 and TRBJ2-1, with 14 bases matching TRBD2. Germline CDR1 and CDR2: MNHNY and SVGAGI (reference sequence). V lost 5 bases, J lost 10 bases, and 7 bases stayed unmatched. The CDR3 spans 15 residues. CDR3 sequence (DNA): TGTGCCAGCAGTCTGACTAGCGGGGGGGCCCGGGAGCAGTTCTTC. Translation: CASSLTSGGAREQFF.

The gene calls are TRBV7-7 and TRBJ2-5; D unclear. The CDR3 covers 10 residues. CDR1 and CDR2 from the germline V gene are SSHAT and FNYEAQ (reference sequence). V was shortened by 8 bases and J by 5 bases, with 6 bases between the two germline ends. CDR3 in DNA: TGTGCCAGCCTAGGGGAGACCCAGTACTTC. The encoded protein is CASLGETQYF.

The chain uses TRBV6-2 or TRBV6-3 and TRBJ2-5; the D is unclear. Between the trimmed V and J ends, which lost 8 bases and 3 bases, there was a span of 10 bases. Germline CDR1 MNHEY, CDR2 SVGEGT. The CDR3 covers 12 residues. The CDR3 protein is CASGYSKETQYF. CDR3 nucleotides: TGTGCCAGCGGCTACTCGAAAGAGACCCAGTACTTC.

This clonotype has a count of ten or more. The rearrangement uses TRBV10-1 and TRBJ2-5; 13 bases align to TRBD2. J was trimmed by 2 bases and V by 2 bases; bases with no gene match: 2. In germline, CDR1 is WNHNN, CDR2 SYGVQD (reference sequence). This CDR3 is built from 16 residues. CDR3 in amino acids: CASSEGTSGEQETQYF. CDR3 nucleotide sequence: TGCGCCAGCAGTGAGGGGACTAGCGGGGAGCAAGAGACCCAGTACTTC.

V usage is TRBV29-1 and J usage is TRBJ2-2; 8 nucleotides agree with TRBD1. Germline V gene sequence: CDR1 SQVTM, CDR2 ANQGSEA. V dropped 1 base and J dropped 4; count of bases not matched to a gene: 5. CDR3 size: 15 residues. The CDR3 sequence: CSVEGTQGATGELFF. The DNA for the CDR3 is TGCAGCGTTGAAGGGACCCAGGGGGCCACCGGGGAGCTGTTTTTT.

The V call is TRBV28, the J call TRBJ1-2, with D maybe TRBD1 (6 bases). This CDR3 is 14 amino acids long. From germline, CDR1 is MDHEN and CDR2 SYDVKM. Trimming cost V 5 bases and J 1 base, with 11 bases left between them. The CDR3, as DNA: TGTGCCAGCAGTATGGCCAGGGGTAACTATGGCTACACCTTC. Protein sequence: CASSMARGNYGYTF.

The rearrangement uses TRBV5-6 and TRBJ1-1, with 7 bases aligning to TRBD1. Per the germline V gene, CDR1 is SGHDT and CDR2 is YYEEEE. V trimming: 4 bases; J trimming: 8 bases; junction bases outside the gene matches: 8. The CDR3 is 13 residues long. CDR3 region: CASSLGTEKEAFF. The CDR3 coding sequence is TGTGCCAGCAGCCTAGGGACAGAAAAAGAAGCTTTCTTT. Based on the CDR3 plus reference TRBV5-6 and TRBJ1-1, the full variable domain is DAGVTQSPTHLIKTRGQQVTLRCSPKSGHDTVSWYQQALGQGPQFIFQYYEEEERQRGNFPDRFSGHQFPNYSSELNVNALLLGDSALYLCASSLGTEKEAFFGQGTRLTVV.

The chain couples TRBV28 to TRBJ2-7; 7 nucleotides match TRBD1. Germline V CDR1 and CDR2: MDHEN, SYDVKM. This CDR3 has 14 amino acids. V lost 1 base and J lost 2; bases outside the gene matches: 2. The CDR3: CASSLYRGPYEQYF. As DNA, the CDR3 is TGTGCCAGCAGTTTATACAGGGGTCCCTACGAGCAGTACTTC.

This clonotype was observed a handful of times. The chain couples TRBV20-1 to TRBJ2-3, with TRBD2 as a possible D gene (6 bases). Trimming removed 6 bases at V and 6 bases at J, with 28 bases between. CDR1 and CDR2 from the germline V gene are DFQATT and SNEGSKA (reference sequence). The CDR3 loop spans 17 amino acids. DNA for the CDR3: TGCAGTGCAAGGGGAGGTGGACCGTCGGAACCTTGGGATACGCAGTATTTT. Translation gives CSARGGGPSEPWDTQYF.

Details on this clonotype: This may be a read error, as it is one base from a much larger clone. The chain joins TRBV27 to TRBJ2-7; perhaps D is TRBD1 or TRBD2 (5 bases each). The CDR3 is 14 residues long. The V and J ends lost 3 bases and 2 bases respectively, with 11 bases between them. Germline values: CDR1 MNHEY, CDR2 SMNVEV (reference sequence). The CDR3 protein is CASSFGTPTYEQYV. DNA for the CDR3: TGTGCCAGCAGTTTCGGGACCCCTACCTACGAGCAGTACGTC.

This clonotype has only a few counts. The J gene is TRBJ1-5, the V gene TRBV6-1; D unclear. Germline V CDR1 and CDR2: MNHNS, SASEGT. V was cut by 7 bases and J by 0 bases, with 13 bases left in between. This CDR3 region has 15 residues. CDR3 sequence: CASNGVADSNQPQHF. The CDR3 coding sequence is TGTGCCAGCAATGGCGTGGCGGATAGCAATCAGCCCCAGCATTTT.

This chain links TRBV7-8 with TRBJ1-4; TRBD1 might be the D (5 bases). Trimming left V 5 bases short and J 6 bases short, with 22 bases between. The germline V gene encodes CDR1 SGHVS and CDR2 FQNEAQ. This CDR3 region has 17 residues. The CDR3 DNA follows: TGTGCCAGCAGCGGGGTCGGGGCGATTTATTCCTATGAAAAACTGTTTTTT. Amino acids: CASSGVGAIYSYEKLFF.

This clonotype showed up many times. In DNA form, the CDR3 reads TGTGCCAGCAGCTTAGTCGCTAGCAGGAATGAGCAGTTCTTC. This codes for CASSLVASRNEQFF. The chain carries TRBV7-9 and TRBJ2-5; a possible D gene is TRBD2 (5 bases). The DNA end lines up better with TRBJ2-1; the J call may be wrong. CDR1 is SEHNR and CDR2 is FQNEAQ in the germline V gene (reference sequence). The CDR3 runs 14 residues.

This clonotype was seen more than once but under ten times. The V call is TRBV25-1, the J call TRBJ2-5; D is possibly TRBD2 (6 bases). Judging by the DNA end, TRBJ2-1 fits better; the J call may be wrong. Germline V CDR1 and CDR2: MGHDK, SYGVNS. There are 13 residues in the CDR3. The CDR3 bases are TGTGCCAGTGCGGGGTGGCCTTACAATGAGCAGTTCTTC. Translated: CASAGWPYNEQFF.